This T cell receptor (beta chain) was identified in a study of T cells after yellow fever vaccination. Of note for this clonotype: The target antigen is unknown.

V shed 5 bases and J shed 2 bases, with 13 bases lying between them. From germline, CDR1 is SGHTA and CDR2 FQGNSA. The CDR3 extends over 14 amino acids. Findings and limits, study-wide: Most primary-vaccination clones recurred post-booster (roughly 96% CD4, about 87% CD8). FACS-sorted repertoires might harbor abundant contaminating clonotypes from the bulk population.

TCRdb redid the calling of the 5' RACE reads with MiXCR, one entry per CDR3 protein. The sample lists hundreds of thousands of distinct CDR3 sequences, approximately 9% occurring once. The clonotype originates from a man aged 18 to 30 who received the YFV17D yellow fever vaccine. Sequencing was performed on PBMCs, taken on the day of the first yellow fever vaccination. The chain carries TRBV7-2 and TRBJ2-7; D is perhaps TRBD2 (5 bases). The CDR3 here is CASSRAGIPYEQYF. The DNA of the CDR3 is TGTGCCAGCAGCCGGGCCGGGATCCCCTACGAGCAGTACTTC.